The clone carrying this TCR beta chain was seen a single time. This sample was included in a study of identical twins. Template switching added a universal primer site, and cDNA bore unique molecular identifiers. TCRdb itself ran the 5' RACE reads through MiXCR, one entry per CDR3 protein. The repertoire holds about 240,000 distinct CDR3 sequences, roughly 13% seen once, with around 4% in the top ten. This CDR3 comprises 19 residues. CDR1 and CDR2 (germline): MNHEY, SMNVEV (reference sequence). Trimming cost V 3 bases and J 4 bases; bases outside gene matches: 10. The data also belong to a second study, concerning yellow fever vaccine responses in identical twins.

The chain combines TRBV27 with TRBJ2-6; TRBD1 aligns across 12 bases. This receptor was identified in a young woman in good health. The specimen was memory (CD45RO+) T cells sorted from blood. CDR3 nucleotides: TGTGCCAGCAGTTTCAATCCGGGACAGGGGGCGCGCGGGGCCAACGTCCTGACTTTC. It translates to CASSFNPGQGARGANVLTF.